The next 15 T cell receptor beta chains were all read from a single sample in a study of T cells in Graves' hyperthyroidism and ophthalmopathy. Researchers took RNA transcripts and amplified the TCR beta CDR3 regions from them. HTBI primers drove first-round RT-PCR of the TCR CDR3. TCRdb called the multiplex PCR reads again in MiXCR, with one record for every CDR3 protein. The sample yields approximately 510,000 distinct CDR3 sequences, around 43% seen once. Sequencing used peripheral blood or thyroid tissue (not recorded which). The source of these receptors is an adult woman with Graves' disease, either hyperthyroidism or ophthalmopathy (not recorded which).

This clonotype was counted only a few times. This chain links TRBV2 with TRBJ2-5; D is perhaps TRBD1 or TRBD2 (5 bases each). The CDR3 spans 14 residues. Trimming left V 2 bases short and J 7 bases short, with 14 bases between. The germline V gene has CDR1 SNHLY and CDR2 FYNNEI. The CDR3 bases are TGTGCCAGCAGTGAAATAGGGGAGATTGGGACCCAGTACTTC. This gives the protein CASSEIGEIGTQYF.

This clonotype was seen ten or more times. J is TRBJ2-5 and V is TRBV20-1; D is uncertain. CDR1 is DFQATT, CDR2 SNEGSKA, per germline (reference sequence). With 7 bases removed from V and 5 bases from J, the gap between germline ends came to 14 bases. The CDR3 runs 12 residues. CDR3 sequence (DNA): TGCAGTGTCATAGACCCCCCCGAGACCCAGTACTTC. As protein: CSVIDPPETQYF.

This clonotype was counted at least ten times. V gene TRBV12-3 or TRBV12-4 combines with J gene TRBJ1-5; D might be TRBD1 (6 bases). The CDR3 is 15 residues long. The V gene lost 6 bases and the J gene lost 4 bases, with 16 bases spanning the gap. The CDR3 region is CASSQLNDRNQPQHF. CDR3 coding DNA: TGTGCCAGCAGCCAATTAAACGACAGGAATCAGCCCCAGCATTTT.

The CDR3 DNA sequence: TGTGCCAGCAGTGCTAGAGTGCCGGGATTCGTAGAGACCCAGTACTTC. Translation: CASSARVPGFVETQYF. V usage is TRBV25-1 and J usage is TRBJ2-5; possibly TRBD2 for D (5 bases). V shed 4 bases and J shed 4 bases, with 19 bases lying between them. Looked up from germline, CDR1 is MGHDK and CDR2 is SYGVNS. This CDR3 is 16 amino acids long.

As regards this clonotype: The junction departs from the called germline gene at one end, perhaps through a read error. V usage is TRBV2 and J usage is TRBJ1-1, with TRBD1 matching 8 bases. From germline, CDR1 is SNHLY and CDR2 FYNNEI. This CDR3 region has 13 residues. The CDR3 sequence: CASSRTGNPEAFF. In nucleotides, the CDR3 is TGTGCCAGCAGTAGGACAGGGAACCCTGAAGCTTTCTTT.

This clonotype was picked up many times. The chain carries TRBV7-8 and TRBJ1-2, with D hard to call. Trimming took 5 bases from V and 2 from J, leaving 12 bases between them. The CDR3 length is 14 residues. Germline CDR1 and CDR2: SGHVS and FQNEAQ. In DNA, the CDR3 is TGTGCCAGCAGCCCAGTGAAACTAAACTATGGCTACACCTTC. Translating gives CASSPVKLNYGYTF.

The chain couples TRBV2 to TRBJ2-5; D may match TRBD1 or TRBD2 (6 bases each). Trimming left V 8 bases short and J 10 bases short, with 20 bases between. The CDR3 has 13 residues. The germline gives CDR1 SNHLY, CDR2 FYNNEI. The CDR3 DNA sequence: TGTGCCAGCTGCCCCGGCGGGACAAGAGACCAGTACTTC. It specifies CASCPGGTRDQYF.

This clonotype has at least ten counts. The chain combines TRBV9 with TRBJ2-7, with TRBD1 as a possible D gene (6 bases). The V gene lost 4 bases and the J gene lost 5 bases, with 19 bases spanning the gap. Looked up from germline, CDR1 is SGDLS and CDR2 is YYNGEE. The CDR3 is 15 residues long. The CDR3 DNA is TGTGCCAGCAGCCCAAGCCCAGGGGAAGGAGACGAGCAGTACTTC. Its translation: CASSPSPGEGDEQYF.

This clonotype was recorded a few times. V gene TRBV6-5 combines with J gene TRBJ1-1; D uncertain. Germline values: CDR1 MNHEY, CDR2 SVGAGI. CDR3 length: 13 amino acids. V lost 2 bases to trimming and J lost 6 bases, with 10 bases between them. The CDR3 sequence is CASSYGFEAEAFF. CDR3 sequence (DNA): TGTGCCAGCAGTTACGGGTTTGAGGCTGAAGCTTTCTTT.

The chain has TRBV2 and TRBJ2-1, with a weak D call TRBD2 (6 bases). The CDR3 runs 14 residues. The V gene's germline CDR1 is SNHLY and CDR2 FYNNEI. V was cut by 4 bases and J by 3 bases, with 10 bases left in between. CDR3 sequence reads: CASSGRDFYNEQFF. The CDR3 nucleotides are TGTGCCAGCAGTGGCCGGGACTTCTACAATGAGCAGTTCTTC. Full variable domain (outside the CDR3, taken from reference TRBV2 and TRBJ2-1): EPEVTQTPSHQVTQMGQEVILRCVPISNHLYFYWYRQILGQKVEFLVSFYNNEISEKSEIFDDQFSVERPDGSNFTLKIRSTKLEDSAMYFCASSGRDFYNEQFFGPGTRLTVL.

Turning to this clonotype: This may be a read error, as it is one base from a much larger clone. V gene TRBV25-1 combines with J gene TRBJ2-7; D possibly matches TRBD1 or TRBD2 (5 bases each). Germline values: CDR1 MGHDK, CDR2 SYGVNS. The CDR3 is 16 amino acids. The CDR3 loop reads CTSSGGARDGSYEQYF. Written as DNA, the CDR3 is TGTACCAGCAGTGGCGGCGCAAGGGACGGATCCTACGAGCAGTACTTC.

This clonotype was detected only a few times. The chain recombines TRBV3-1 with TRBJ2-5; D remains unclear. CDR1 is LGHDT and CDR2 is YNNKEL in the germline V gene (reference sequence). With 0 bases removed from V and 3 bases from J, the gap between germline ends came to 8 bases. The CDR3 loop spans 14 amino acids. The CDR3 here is CASSQDRLKETQYF. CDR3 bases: TGTGCCAGCAGCCAAGATCGCCTGAAAGAGACCCAGTACTTC.

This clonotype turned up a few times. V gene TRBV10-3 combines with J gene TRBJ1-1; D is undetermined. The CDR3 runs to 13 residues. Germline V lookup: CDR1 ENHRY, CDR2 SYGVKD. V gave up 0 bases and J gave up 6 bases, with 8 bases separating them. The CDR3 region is CAISESERAEAFF. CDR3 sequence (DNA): TGTGCCATCAGTGAGTCCGAACGCGCTGAAGCTTTCTTT.

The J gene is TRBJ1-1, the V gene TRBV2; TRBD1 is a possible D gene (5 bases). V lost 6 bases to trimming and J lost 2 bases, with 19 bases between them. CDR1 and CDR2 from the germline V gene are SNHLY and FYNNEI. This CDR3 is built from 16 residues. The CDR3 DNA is TGTGCCAGCAGCTTAGGCCACAGGAGATTTAACACTGAAGCTTTCTTT. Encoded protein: CASSLGHRRFNTEAFF.

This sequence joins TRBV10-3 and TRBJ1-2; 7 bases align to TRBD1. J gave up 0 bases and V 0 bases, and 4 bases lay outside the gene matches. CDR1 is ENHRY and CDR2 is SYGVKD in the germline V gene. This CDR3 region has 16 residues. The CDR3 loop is CAISESGRGTNYGYTF. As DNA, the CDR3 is TGTGCCATCAGTGAGTCTGGCAGGGGGACTAACTATGGCTACACCTTC.